The text below deals with one TCR beta chain. Losses at the gene ends were 3 bases for V and 3 bases for J; bases not matched to a gene: 3. Germline-derived CDR1 and CDR2 are SSHAT and FNYEAQ (reference sequence). The CDR3 is made up of 15 amino acids. The protocol was immunoSEQ multiplex PCR, while the TCRdb copy is restricted to in-frame clones and leaves out a portion. The sample yields about 110,000 clones, almost 90% seen once. This record comes from a study of cytomegalovirus exposure and HLA in healthy donors. Background on the study: It was reported in a later analysis that the same platform had been used for the roughly 130 validation repertoires as for the roughly 700 first-cohort repertoires.

This chain links TRBV7-7 with TRBJ2-1; 9 positions agree with TRBD2. What was sequenced was PBMCs. The TCR sequence derives from a woman under 30 in good health and CMV-seronegative. Here the CDR3 reads CASSLAGGFYNEQFF. CDR3 DNA: TGTGCCAGCAGCTTGGCGGGAGGGTTCTACAATGAGCAGTTCTTC.